The TCR beta chain described here comes from a study of identical twins. Overall study findings and caveats: High-abundance cord blood beta clonotypes had fewer insertions; memory repertoires showed none. Cross-sectional statistical analysis, not tracking of the same donors, underpinned the conclusions. Less excess twin sharing appeared in beta out-of-frame sequences.

TCRdb re-analysed the 5' RACE reads in MiXCR, keeping a single row per CDR3 protein. The sample contains some 600,000 distinct CDR3 sequences, roughly 7.2% of which appear only once. This clonotype was counted at least ten times. What it recognizes is unknown. This CDR3 comprises 12 residues. Germline-derived CDR1 and CDR2 are MRHNA and SNTAGT. V was cut by 3 bases and J by 5 bases, with 6 bases left in between. The data also belong to a second study, concerning yellow fever vaccine responses in identical twins. From that second work: Twins' vaccine T cell responses were reported to seem partly convergent and partly personalized.

The receptor was derived from a woman between 18 and 30 years old in good health. The chain carries TRBV6-4 and TRBJ2-3, with unresolved D. Source material: PBMCs. CDR3 protein: CASSEGEDTQYF. Written as DNA, the CDR3 is TGTGCCAGCAGTGAAGGCGAAGATACGCAGTATTTT.